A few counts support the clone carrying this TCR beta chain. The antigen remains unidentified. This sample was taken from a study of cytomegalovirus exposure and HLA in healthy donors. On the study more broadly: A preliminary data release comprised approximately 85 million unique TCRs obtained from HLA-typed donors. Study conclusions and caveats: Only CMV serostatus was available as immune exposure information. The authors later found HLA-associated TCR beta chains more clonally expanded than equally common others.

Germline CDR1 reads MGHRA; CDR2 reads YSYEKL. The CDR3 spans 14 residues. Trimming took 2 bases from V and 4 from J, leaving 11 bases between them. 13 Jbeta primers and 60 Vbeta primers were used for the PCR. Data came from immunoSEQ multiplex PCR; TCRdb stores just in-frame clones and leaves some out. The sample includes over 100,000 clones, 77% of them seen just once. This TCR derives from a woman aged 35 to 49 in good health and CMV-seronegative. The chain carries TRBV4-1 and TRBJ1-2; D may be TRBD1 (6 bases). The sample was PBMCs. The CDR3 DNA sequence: TGCGCCAGCAGCCAATCGCAGACAGGCTATGGCTACACCTTC. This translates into CASSQSQTGYGYTF.